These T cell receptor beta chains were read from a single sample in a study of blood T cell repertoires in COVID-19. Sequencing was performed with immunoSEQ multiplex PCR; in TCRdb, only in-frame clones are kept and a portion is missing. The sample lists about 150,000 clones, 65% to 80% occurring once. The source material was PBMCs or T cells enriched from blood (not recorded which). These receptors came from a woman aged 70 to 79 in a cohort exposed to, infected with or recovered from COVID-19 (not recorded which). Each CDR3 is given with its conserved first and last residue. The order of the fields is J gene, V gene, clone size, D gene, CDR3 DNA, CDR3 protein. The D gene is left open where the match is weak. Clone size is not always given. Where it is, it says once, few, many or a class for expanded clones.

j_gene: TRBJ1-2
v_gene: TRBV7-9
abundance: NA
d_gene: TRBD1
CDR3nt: TGTGCCAGCAGCCCAGGGGGAGCCCGGGGCTACACCTTC
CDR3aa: CASSPGGARGYTF

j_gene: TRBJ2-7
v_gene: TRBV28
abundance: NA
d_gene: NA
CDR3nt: TGTGCCAGCAATGGGGGCAGCTCCTACGAGCAGTACTTC
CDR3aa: CASNGGSSYEQYF

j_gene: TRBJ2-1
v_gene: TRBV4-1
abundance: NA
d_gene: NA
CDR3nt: TGCGCCAGCAGCCGAGCGCCCGTCCGGGGTCGCAATGAGCAGTTCTTC
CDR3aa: CASSRAPVRGRNEQFF

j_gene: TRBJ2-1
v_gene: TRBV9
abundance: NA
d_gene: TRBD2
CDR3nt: TGTGCCAGCAGCGGTAGGGGGACTAGCGCCTACAATGAGCAGTTCTTC
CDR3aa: CASSGRGTSAYNEQFF

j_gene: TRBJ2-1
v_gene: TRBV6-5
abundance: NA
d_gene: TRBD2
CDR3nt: TGTGCCAGCAGCCTTACTAGCGGGAACTACAATGAGCAGTTCTTC
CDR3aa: CASSLTSGNYNEQFF

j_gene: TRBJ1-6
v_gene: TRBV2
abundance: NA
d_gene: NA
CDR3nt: TGTGCCAGCAGGTCGGGGGAAAATTCACCCCTCCACTTT
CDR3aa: CASRSGENSPLHF

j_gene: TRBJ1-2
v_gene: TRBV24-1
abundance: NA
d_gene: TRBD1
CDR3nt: TGTGCCACCAGTGCCGGGACAGTATCTGGCGGTGGCTACACCTTC
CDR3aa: CATSAGTVSGGGYTF

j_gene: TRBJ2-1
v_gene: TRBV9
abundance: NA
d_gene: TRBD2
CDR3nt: TGTGCCAGCAGCCCACGGGGACTAGCGGGGCACAATGAGCAGTTCTTC
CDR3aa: CASSPRGLAGHNEQFF

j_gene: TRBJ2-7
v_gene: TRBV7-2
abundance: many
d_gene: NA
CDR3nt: TGTGCCAGCAGCTTAGGGTTCGCAGGGTACAGGTCTTACGAGCAGTACTTC
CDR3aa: CASSLGFAGYRSYEQYF

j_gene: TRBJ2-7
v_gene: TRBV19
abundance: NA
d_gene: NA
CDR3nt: TGTGCCAGTAGTATCGGGACTTCTGATTACGAGCAGTACTTC
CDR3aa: CASSIGTSDYEQYF

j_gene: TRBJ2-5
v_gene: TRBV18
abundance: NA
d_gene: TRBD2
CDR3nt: TGTGCCAGCTCACGCCCCGGGACTAGGGAAGAGACCCAGTACTTC
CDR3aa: CASSRPGTREETQYF

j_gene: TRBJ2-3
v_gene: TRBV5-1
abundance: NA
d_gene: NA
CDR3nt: TGCGCCAGCAGCCCTGGACAGATTACAGATACGCAGTATTTT
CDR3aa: CASSPGQITDTQYF

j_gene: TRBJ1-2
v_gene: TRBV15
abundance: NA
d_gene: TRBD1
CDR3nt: TGTGCCACCAGCAGAGACATTGGGACAGGGGATAACTATGGCTACACCTTC
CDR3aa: CATSRDIGTGDNYGYTF

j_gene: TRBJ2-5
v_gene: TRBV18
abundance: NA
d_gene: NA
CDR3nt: TGTGCCAGCTCACACGAGTCCCGGGACAGGACTAGGTACTTC
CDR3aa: CASSHESRDRTRYF

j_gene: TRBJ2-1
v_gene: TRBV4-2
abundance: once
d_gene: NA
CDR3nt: TGTGCCAGCAGCCAGAACCCGAGCTCCTACAATGAGCAGTTCTTC
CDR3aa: CASSQNPSSYNEQFF

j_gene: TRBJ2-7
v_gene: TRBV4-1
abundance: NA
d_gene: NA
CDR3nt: TGCGCCAGCAGCCTGGAGGGAACCCCCTTCTACGAGCAGTACTTC
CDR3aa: CASSLEGTPFYEQYF

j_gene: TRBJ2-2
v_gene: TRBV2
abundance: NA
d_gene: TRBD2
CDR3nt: TGTGCCAGCAGAGCGGGAATCACCGGGGAGCTGTTTTTT
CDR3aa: CASRAGITGELFF

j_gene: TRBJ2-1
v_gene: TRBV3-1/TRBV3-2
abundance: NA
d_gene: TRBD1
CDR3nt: TGTGCCAGCAGACAAACAGGGGGCAATGAGCAGTTCTTC
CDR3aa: CASRQTGGNEQFF

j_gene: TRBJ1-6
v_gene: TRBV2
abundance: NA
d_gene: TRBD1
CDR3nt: TGTGCCAGCAGTGTATGGGACAGCCCTTCACCCCTCCACTTT
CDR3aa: CASSVWDSPSPLHF

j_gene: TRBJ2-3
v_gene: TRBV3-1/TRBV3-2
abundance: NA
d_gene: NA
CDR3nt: TGTGCCAGCAGCCAAGGGCCGAACCCTGCCACAGATACGCAGTATTTT
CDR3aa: CASSQGPNPATDTQYF

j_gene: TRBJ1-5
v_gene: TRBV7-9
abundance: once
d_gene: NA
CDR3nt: TGTGCCAGCAGCTTAGAACAGGGTCCCAATCAGCCCCAGCATTTT
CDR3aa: CASSLEQGPNQPQHF

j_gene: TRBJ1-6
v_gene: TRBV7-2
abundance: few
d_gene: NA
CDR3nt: TGTGCCAGCAGTCCACAGGGAAATTCACCCCTCCACTTT
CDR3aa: CASSPQGNSPLHF

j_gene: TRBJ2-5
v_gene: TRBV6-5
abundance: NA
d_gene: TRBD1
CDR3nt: TGTGCCAGCAGTTCCCGACAGGGGCTAGAGACCCAGTACTTC
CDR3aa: CASSSRQGLETQYF

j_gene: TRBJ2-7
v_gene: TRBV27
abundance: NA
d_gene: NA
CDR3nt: TGTGCCAGCAGTTTAATGTTCGGAGGCGAGCAGTACTTC
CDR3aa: CASSLMFGGEQYF

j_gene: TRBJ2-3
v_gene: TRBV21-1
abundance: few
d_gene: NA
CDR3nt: TGTGCCAGCAGCAAATGGGGAGGGGCGGGAGGCTTCACAGATACGCAGTATTTT
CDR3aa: CASSKWGGAGGFTDTQYF

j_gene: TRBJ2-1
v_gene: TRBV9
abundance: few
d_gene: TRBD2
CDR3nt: TGTGCCAGCAGCGTGGGGACTAGCGTGTACAATGAGCAGTTCTTC
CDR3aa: CASSVGTSVYNEQFF

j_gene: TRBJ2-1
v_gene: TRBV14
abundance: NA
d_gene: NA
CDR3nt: TGTGCCAGCAGCCGGATTGCGGGCTTGGCTGGCAATGAGCAGTTCTTC
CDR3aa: CASSRIAGLAGNEQFF

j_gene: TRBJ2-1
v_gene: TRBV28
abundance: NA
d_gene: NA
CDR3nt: TGTGCCAGCAGTTTTTCCGTCGTGGGGCAGCAGTTCTTC
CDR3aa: CASSFSVVGQQFF

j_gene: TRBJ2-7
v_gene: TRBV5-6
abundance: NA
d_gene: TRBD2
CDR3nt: TGTGCCAGCAGCCCGAACCCTAGCGGGGGATACGAGCAGTACTTC
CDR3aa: CASSPNPSGGYEQYF

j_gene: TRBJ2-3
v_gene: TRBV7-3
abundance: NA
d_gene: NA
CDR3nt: TGTGCCAGCAGCTTGGAGGGTAGAGTGGATACGCAGTATTTT
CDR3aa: CASSLEGRVDTQYF

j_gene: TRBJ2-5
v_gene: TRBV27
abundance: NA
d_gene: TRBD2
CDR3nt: TGTGCCAGCAGTCTCCCGGGGGGGACCCAGTACTTC
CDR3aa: CASSLPGGTQYF

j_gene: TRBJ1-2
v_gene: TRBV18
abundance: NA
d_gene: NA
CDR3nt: TGTGCCAGTTCCTCCGGGAATAACTATGGCTACACCTTC
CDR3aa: CASSSGNNYGYTF

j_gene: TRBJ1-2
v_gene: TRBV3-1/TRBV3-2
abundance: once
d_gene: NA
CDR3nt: TGTGCCAGCAGCCAAGGCAGGGTGGGGGGTTCCTACACCTTC
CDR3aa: CASSQGRVGGSYTF

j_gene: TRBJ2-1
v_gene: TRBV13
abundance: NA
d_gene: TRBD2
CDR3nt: TGTGCCAGCAGCCCCCGGGGGGGCGGCGGGTACAATGAGCAGTTCTTC
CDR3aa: CASSPRGGGGYNEQFF

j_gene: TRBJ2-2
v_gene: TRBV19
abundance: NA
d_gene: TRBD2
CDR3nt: TGTGCCAGTAGTTGGACTAGCGGAAACACCGGGGAGCTGTTTTTT
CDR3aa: CASSWTSGNTGELFF

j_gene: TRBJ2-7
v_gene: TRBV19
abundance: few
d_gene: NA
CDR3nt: TGTGCCAGTAGTATTGCAGCGGAAAGCTACGAGCAGTACTTC
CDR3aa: CASSIAAESYEQYF

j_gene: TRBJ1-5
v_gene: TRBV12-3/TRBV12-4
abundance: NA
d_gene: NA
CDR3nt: TGTGCCAGCAGCCCACATAATAATCAGCCCCAGCATTTT
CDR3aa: CASSPHNNQPQHF

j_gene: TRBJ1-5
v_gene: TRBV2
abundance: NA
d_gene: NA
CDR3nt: TGTGCCAGCAAACGGGACAATCAGCCCCAGCATTTT
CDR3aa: CASKRDNQPQHF

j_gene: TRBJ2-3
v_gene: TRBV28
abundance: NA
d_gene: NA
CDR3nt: TGTGCCAGCAGTTTCTTAGATACGCAGTATTTT
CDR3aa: CASSFLDTQYF

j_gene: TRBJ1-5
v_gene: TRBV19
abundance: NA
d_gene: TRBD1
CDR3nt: TGTGCCAGTACCGCGGGACAGGGAGGGCCCCAGCATTTT
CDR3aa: CASTAGQGGPQHF